The T cell receptor beta chain under discussion was sequenced for a study of regulatory T cells in long-lasting Graves disease. Overall study: Persistent cases were those of Graves' disease that involved over 5 years of antithyroid drugs with positive TSH receptor antibodies. Findings and limits, study-wide: Persistent disease was characterized by preferential usage of TRBV28, TRBJ1-2 and TRBJ2-5. TCR diversity in persistent Graves' patients was below that of newly diagnosed ones.

The time point here: persistent/refractory GD, antithyroid drugs over 5 years with positive TRAb. Isolated PBMC RNA provided the starting material for the TCR library. Clinicians diagnosed Graves' disease using American Thyroid Association guidelines. The authors built TCR beta libraries using iRepertoire HTBI primers and Arm-PCR of CDR3 regions. TCRdb recomputed calls from the multiplex PCR reads with MiXCR, one row per CDR3 protein. The sample gives 400,000 to 500,000 distinct CDR3 sequences, about a fifth of which show up once; less than 9% is in the top ten. Trimming stripped 4 bases from V and 0 bases from J, with 7 bases between. The germline gives CDR1 KGHDR, CDR2 SFDVKD. This CDR3 has 14 residues. This clonotype was counted only a few times. The antigen is not known.

The chain couples TRBV24-1 to TRBJ2-3; D may be TRBD2 (5 bases). This TCR was sampled from a female donor with Graves disease. Sample: peripheral blood mononuclear cells (PBMCs), taken when the disease was refractory, from a patient treated with antithyroid drugs. CDR3 in amino acids: CATSDRTSTDTQYF. For the CDR3, the DNA is TGTGCCACCAGTGACCGGACTAGCACAGATACGCAGTATTTT.